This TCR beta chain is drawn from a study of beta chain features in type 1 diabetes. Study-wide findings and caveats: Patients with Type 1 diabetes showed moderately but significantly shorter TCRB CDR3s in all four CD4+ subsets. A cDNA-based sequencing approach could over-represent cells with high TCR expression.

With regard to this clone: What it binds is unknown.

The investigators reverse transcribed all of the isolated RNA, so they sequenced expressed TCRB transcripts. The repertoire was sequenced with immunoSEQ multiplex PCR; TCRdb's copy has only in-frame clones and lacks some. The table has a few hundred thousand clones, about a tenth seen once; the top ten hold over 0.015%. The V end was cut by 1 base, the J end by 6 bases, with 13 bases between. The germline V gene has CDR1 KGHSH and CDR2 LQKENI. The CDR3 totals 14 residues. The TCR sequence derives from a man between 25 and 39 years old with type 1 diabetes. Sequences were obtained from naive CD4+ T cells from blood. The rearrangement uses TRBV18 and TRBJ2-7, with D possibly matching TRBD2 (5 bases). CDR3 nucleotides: TGTGCCAGCTCACCACGGGAAGGGAGTAGCGAGCAGTACTTC. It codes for CASSPREGSSEQYF.